Listed here are 23 T cell receptor beta chains from one sample, sequenced in a study of blood T cell repertoires in COVID-19. The repertoire was sequenced with immunoSEQ multiplex PCR; TCRdb's copy has only in-frame clones and lacks some. The sample includes some 700,000 clones, more than 80% of them seen just once. Material: peripheral blood. These receptors came from a woman in her late teens or twenties with acute or convalescent COVID-19.

The chain uses TRBV3-1 (or the pseudogene TRBV3-2) and TRBJ2-5; the D gene is possibly TRBD2 (5 bases). This CDR3 region has 15 residues. Germline CDR1 is LGHDT and CDR2 is YNNKEL (reference sequence). Trimming took 0 bases from V and 7 from J, leaving 15 bases between them. The CDR3 bases are TGTGCCAGCAGCCAAGATCATACGACGGCGGGGACCCAGTACTTC. It codes for CASSQDHTTAGTQYF.

Comment on this clone: Other DNA sequences in this sample translate to the same CDR3. The chain's CDR3 is CASSQQGSSYEQYF. The DNA for the CDR3 is TGTGCCAGCAGCCAACAGGGGTCCTCCTACGAGCAGTACTTC. This chain links TRBV9 with TRBJ2-7; TRBD1 matches at 7 bases. With 4 bases clipped from V and 0 bases from J, the junction kept 4 bases outside the gene matches. The CDR3 has 14 amino acids. CDR1 is SGDLS and CDR2 is YYNGEE in the germline V gene. Full variable domain (remainder filled in from reference TRBV9 and TRBJ2-7): DSGVTQTPKHLITATGQRVTLRCSPRSGDLSVYWYQQSLDQGLQFLIQYYNGEERAKGNILERFSAQQFPDLHSELNLSSLELGDSALYFCASSQQGSSYEQYFGPGTRLTVT.

The V and J genes are TRBV3-1 (or the pseudogene TRBV3-2) and TRBJ2-2; D may be TRBD2 (5 bases). V shed 1 base and J shed 7 bases, with 19 bases lying between them. Germline V gives CDR1 LGHDT, CDR2 YNNKEL (reference sequence). This CDR3 spans 17 amino acids. The CDR3 reads CASSQVDGTSHSGELFF. The CDR3 DNA reads TGTGCCAGCAGCCAAGTCGATGGAACTAGTCATAGCGGGGAGCTGTTTTTT.

The chain is built from TRBV7-9 and TRBJ1-4, with a possible D match to TRBD1 (6 bases). This CDR3 is 15 amino acids long. The germline CDR1 and CDR2 sequences are SEHNR and FQNEAQ (reference sequence). Trimming took off 5 bases at V and 7 bases at J, with 17 bases between the two ends. The CDR3 DNA reads as TGTGCCAGCAGCCCAACAGGGTTCAGGAGTGAAAAACTGTTTTTT. It translates to CASSPTGFRSEKLFF.

The chain's CDR3 is CASSTRGGGGETQYF. The CDR3 DNA sequence: TGTGCCAGCAGCACGAGAGGCGGGGGAGGAGAGACCCAGTACTTC. The chain carries TRBV9 and TRBJ2-5; 7 bases are a match to TRBD2. V was pared by 4 bases and J by 4 bases, with 10 bases of the junction left unmatched. This CDR3 contains 15 residues. Looked up from germline, CDR1 is SGDLS and CDR2 is YYNGEE.

As regards this clone: The germline gene is not matched at one end of the junction; a read error may be the cause. The sample carries other DNA sequences with the same CDR3. The V gene is TRBV24-1, the J gene TRBJ2-5; D perhaps matches TRBD2 (6 bases). This CDR3 comprises 16 residues. Germline CDR1 and CDR2: KGHDR and SFDVKD. This CDR3 reads CATSDDTSSSQETQYF. The DNA of the CDR3 is TGTGCTACCAGTGATGATACTAGCTCGAGCCAAGAGACCCAGTACTTC.

The chain combines TRBV25-1 with TRBJ2-5; possibly TRBD1 for D (5 bases). Trimming removed 1 base from V and 7 bases from J, with 10 bases in between. The CDR3 consists of 13 residues. Germline V CDR1 and CDR2: MGHDK, SYGVNS. The CDR3 DNA reads as TGTGCCAGCAGTGAATGGGGCAAAGGGACCCAGTACTTC. Its protein product is CASSEWGKGTQYF.

This clone was observed a single time. V and J are TRBV5-5 and TRBJ1-2; 8 nucleotides align to TRBD1. The germline V gene has CDR1 SGHKS and CDR2 YYEKEE (reference sequence). V was pared by 4 bases and J by 1 base, with 6 bases of the junction left unmatched. The CDR3 is made up of 15 amino acids. CDR3 DNA: TGTGCCAGCAGCGCCTGGACAGGGCTTAACTATGGCTACACCTTC. This encodes CASSAWTGLNYGYTF.

This clone was observed a single time. The V and J genes are TRBV6-5 and TRBJ2-5, with 8 bases that match TRBD2. V lost 3 bases to trimming and J lost 1 base; unmatched junction nucleotides: 4. CDR3 length: 15 residues. Germline V gene lookup returns CDR1 MNHEY and CDR2 SVGAGI. CDR3 amino acids: CASSYFSGVQETQYF. The CDR3, as DNA: TGTGCCAGCAGTTATTTTAGCGGGGTCCAAGAGACCCAGTACTTC.

This sequence joins TRBV7-6 and TRBJ2-7; D not certain. CDR1 and CDR2 (germline): SGHVS, FNYEAQ. CDR3 size: 14 residues. Trimming removed 1 base at V and 2 bases at J, with 9 bases between. CDR3 residues: CASSLGGRTYEQYF. The CDR3 bases are TGTGCCAGCAGCTTAGGTGGCCGAACCTACGAGCAGTACTTC.

The gene calls are TRBV15 and TRBJ1-5; D unresolved. This CDR3 has 14 residues. V dropped 3 bases and J dropped 4 bases, with 10 bases sitting between them. Germline V gene data show CDR1 as LNHNV and CDR2 as YYDKDF (reference sequence). The CDR3 loop reads CATSSRGDNQPQHF. CDR3 nucleotide sequence: TGTGCCACCAGCAGCCGCGGGGATAATCAGCCCCAGCATTTT.

The chain carries TRBV2 and TRBJ1-2; D gene unclear. CDR1 and CDR2 (germline): SNHLY, FYNNEI. This CDR3 region has 13 residues. The ends were cut back, 3 bases at V and 4 bases at J, with 9 bases in the middle. The CDR3 loop reads CASSDLGSYGYTF. DNA of the CDR3: TGTGCCAGCAGTGATTTAGGGAGCTATGGCTACACCTTC.

The rearrangement joins TRBV2 to TRBJ1-2, with D perhaps TRBD1 (5 bases). Per the germline V gene, CDR1 is SNHLY and CDR2 is FYNNEI. The CDR3 spans 14 residues. The V end lost 6 bases, the J end lost 5 bases, and 16 bases lay between the germline ends. This CDR3 is CASSRGGGQYGYTF. The DNA for the CDR3 is TGTGCCAGCAGCCGGGGGGGAGGTCAGTATGGCTACACCTTC.

The V call is TRBV24-1, the J call TRBJ2-1; D is ambiguous. V lost 9 bases and J 0 bases, leaving 11 bases between the germline ends. Germline-derived CDR1 and CDR2 are KGHDR and SFDVKD. This CDR3 has 14 amino acids. CDR3 nucleotide sequence: TGTGCCACCGCTACTGGAGACTCCTACAATGAGCAGTTCTTC. This codes for CATATGDSYNEQFF.

On this clone itself: The same CDR3 also results from other DNA sequences found in this sample. The chain links TRBV13 to TRBJ1-2; TRBD1 might be the D (6 bases). The CDR3 totals 12 residues. V lost 3 bases to trimming and J lost 8 bases, with 10 bases between them. From germline, CDR1 is PRHDT and CDR2 FYEKMQ (reference sequence). The chain's CDR3 is CASSLGRGGYTF. The CDR3, as DNA: TGTGCCAGCAGCTTGGGCAGGGGAGGCTACACCTTC.

V is TRBV6-2 or TRBV6-3 and J is TRBJ1-2; possibly TRBD1 for D (5 bases). V was trimmed by 0 bases and J by 6 bases, leaving 14 bases between them. CDR3 length: 15 amino acids. Germline CDR1 MNHEY, CDR2 SVGEGT. The chain's CDR3 is CASSYSGQGKHGYTF. CDR3 in DNA: TGTGCCAGCAGTTACTCCGGGCAGGGCAAACATGGCTACACCTTC.

V usage is TRBV19 and J usage is TRBJ1-2, with TRBD1 identical over 9 bases. This CDR3 is 13 amino acids long. Germline CDR1 is LNHDA and CDR2 is SQIVND (reference sequence). The junction had 8 bases not matched to a gene; V was cut back by 10 bases and J by 5 bases. The CDR3 region is CATSGTGTYGYTF. The CDR3 nucleotides read TGTGCCACCTCCGGGACAGGGACGTATGGCTACACCTTC.

This chain links TRBV7-9 with TRBJ2-2, with D perhaps matching TRBD1 (6 bases). CDR3 length: 14 amino acids. V was clipped by 2 bases and J by 4 bases, with 8 bases between them. Germline-derived CDR1 and CDR2 are SEHNR and FQNEAQ (reference sequence). In nucleotides, the CDR3 is TGTGCCAGCAGCTTACAGGGGTCCACCGGGGAGCTGTTTTTT. Translated, it gives CASSLQGSTGELFF.

The rearrangement joins TRBV7-9 to TRBJ2-7; TRBD2 matches at 8 bases. Trimming cost V 1 base and J 5 bases; bases outside gene matches: 7. CDR3 size: 15 residues. The germline V gene encodes CDR1 SEHNR and CDR2 FQNEAQ (reference sequence). The CDR3 spells CASSLDSGTAHEQYF. Written as DNA, the CDR3 is TGTGCCAGCAGCTTAGATAGCGGGACCGCCCACGAGCAGTACTTC.

The J gene is TRBJ2-7, the V gene TRBV30; 8 bases line up with TRBD1. The CDR3 spans 13 residues. CDR1 GTSNPN and CDR2 SVGIG come from the germline V gene (reference sequence). J lost 4 bases, V lost 0 bases, and 2 bases had no gene match. CDR3 nucleotides: TGTGCCTGGAGTGTTGACAGGGGTTACGAGCAGTACTTC. Its protein product is CAWSVDRGYEQYF.

This chain joins TRBV5-1 and TRBJ1-2; TRBD1 matches at 7 bases. The germline V gene has CDR1 SGHRS and CDR2 YFSETQ. J was trimmed by 2 bases and V by 4 bases; bases with no gene match: 5. The length of the CDR3 is 14 residues. The CDR3: CASSGPQGNYGYTF. The CDR3 nucleotides are TGCGCCAGCAGCGGACCACAGGGGAACTATGGCTACACCTTC.

This chain links TRBV15 with TRBJ2-3; possibly TRBD2 for D (5 bases). V lost 5 bases and J 2 bases, leaving 17 bases between the germline ends. The CDR3 is made up of 16 amino acids. CDR1 and CDR2 (germline): LNHNV, YYDKDF (reference sequence). For the CDR3, the DNA is TGTGCCACCAGCGGGGATTTTAACGGGGTCACAGATACGCAGTATTTT. Protein sequence: CATSGDFNGVTDTQYF.

A few counts support this clone. The rearrangement uses TRBV19 and TRBJ1-2; 7 bases are shared with TRBD1. Germline CDR1 reads LNHDA; CDR2 reads SQIVND (reference sequence). The CDR3 extends over 12 amino acids. The ends lost 7 bases at V and 5 bases at J; junction bases unmatched: 4. The CDR3 DNA follows: TGTGCCAGTACTGCGACAGGGTATGGCTACACCTTC. It specifies CASTATGYGYTF.